These 28 T cell receptor beta chains were sequenced from one sample in a study of blood T cell repertoires in COVID-19. Sequencing used immunoSEQ multiplex PCR; TCRdb keeps in-frame clones, though not all of them. The sample carries around 56,000 clones, roughly three quarters recorded once. Material for sequencing was peripheral blood. These receptors all come from a man between 60 and 70 years old with acute or convalescent COVID-19.

This clone appeared a single time. The chain uses TRBV6-5 and TRBJ1-5; 9 nucleotides align to TRBD1. Germline V lookup: CDR1 MNHEY, CDR2 SVGAGI. The junction had 7 bases not matched to a gene; V was cut back by 9 bases and J by 7 bases. The CDR3 is 13 amino acids. The DNA for the CDR3 is TGTGCCAGTGAGGGACAGGGAAAACAGCCCCAGCATTTT. Translation gives CASEGQGKQPQHF.

J is TRBJ1-2 and V is TRBV7-3, with a possible D match to TRBD1 (6 bases). CDR1 is SGHTA, CDR2 FQGTGA, per germline. Trimming cost V 2 bases and J 5 bases, with 21 bases left between them. There are 17 residues in the CDR3. This CDR3 reads CASSLRNGIRTEYGYTF. CDR3 DNA: TGTGCCAGCAGCTTACGTAATGGAATTAGGACAGAATATGGCTACACCTTC.

The rearrangement joins TRBV9 to TRBJ1-2, with D uncertain. The V gene lost 3 bases and the J gene lost 6 bases, with 21 bases spanning the gap. Germline CDR1 is SGDLS and CDR2 is YYNGEE. The CDR3 is 16 residues long. CDR3: CASSARSWVQQDGYTF. The CDR3 DNA is TGTGCCAGCAGCGCCCGGTCGTGGGTTCAGCAGGATGGCTACACCTTC.

The chain recombines TRBV7-9 with TRBJ1-3; D remains ambiguous. This CDR3 is built from 14 residues. Germline CDR1 reads SEHNR; CDR2 reads FQNEAQ (reference sequence). Trimming cost V 5 bases and J 5 bases, with 13 bases left between them. CDR3 DNA: TGTGCCAGCAGCCCCGGTGGAGCTCGAAACACCATATATTTT. Its translation: CASSPGGARNTIYF.

The chain links TRBV5-1 to TRBJ2-2; 8 bases agree with TRBD2. Germline-derived CDR1 and CDR2 are SGHRS and YFSETQ. Losses at the gene ends were 3 bases for V and 6 bases for J; bases not matched to a gene: 7. The CDR3 is 15 residues long. CDR3 loop: CASSSGSGVSGELFF. The CDR3 nucleotides are TGCGCCAGCAGCTCGGGTAGCGGGGTGTCCGGGGAGCTGTTTTTT.

This sequence joins TRBV18 and TRBJ1-4, with D possibly TRBD1 on 5 matching bases. Deletions cut 6 bases from V and 8 bases from J, with 16 bases between. Looked up from germline, CDR1 is KGHSH and CDR2 is LQKENI. The CDR3 is 14 amino acids. CDR3 sequence reads: CASSAARVGEKLFF. CDR3 DNA: TGTGCCAGCTCGGCCGCCAGGGTAGGGGAAAAACTGTTTTTT. The complete variable domain, with remaining parts taken from reference TRBV18 and TRBJ1-4, reads NAGVMQNPRHLVRRRGQEARLRCSPMKGHSHVYWYRQLPEEGLKFMVYLQKENIIDESGMPKERFSAEFPKEGPSILRIQQVVRGDSAAYFCASSAARVGEKLFFGSGTQLSVL.

The chain carries TRBV27 and TRBJ1-1, with 8 positions matching TRBD1. The junction had 2 bases not matched to a gene; V was cut back by 3 bases and J by 5 bases. CDR1 MNHEY and CDR2 SMNVEV come from the germline V gene (reference sequence). This CDR3 has 13 residues. The CDR3 DNA is TGTGCCAGCAGTTTGACAGGGGAGACTGAAGCTTTCTTT. Protein sequence: CASSLTGETEAFF.

The chain links TRBV5-6 to TRBJ1-1, with TRBD1 identical over 9 bases. Germline values: CDR1 SGHDT, CDR2 YYEEEE. The V gene end was trimmed by 4 bases and the J gene end by 1 base; junction bases not matched to a gene: 8. The CDR3 is 16 residues long. CDR3 loop: CASSRGRTGENTEAFF. Written as DNA, the CDR3 is TGTGCCAGCAGCCGCGGGCGGACAGGGGAGAACACTGAAGCTTTCTTT.

This chain joins TRBV20-1 and TRBJ2-5; D unclear. Germline CDR1 reads DFQATT; CDR2 reads SNEGSKA (reference sequence). This CDR3 has 11 residues. Trimming left V 6 bases short and J 1 base short, with 6 bases between. CDR3 in DNA: TGCAGTGCCACAGCCCAAGAGACCCAGTACTTC. Translated: CSATAQETQYF.

The chain joins TRBV6-1 to TRBJ2-3, with 9 bases aligning to TRBD1. From germline, CDR1 is MNHNS and CDR2 SASEGT. The trim removed 1 base at V and 7 bases at J, leaving 3 bases unmatched. CDR3 length: 14 amino acids. The CDR3 DNA follows: TGTGCCAGCAGTGAAGGAGGGACAGGGAATACGCAGTATTTT. Amino acid sequence: CASSEGGTGNTQYF.

This clone was counted between two and nine times. The chain employs TRBV5-5 and TRBJ2-5; 8 positions agree with TRBD1. The CDR3 is 14 amino acids. Germline CDR1 and CDR2: SGHKS and YYEKEE (reference sequence). Trimming cost V 4 bases and J 2 bases; bases outside gene matches: 4. The CDR3 spells CASSPGGSQETQYF. CDR3 DNA: TGTGCCAGCAGCCCAGGGGGCTCTCAAGAGACCCAGTACTTC.

The rearrangement joins TRBV27 to TRBJ1-2; TRBD1 matches at 12 bases. V gave up 3 bases and J gave up 4 bases; unmatched junction bases: 3. Germline V gene sequence: CDR1 MNHEY, CDR2 SMNVEV (reference sequence). The CDR3 covers 15 residues. The CDR3, as DNA: TGTGCCAGCAGTTTGGGGACAGGGGGCTTCTATGGCTACACCTTC. It is translated as CASSLGTGGFYGYTF.

CDR3 sequence (DNA): TGTGCCAGCAGCTTATTAGGGGTACAAGAGACCCAGTACTTC. Translation gives CASSLLGVQETQYF. The chain joins TRBV7-3 to TRBJ2-5; tentative D call: TRBD1 (5 bases). V lost 2 bases to trimming and J lost 2 bases, with 9 bases between them. The CDR3 is 14 residues long. Germline lookup yields CDR1 SGHTA and CDR2 FQGTGA.

The chain is built from TRBV24-1 and TRBJ2-7, with 8 nucleotides matching TRBD2. The germline CDR1 and CDR2 sequences are KGHDR and SFDVKD. V shed 4 bases and J 2 bases; nucleotides not matched to a gene: 6. This CDR3 comprises 15 residues. The CDR3 sequence: CATSDNSGVPYEQYF. CDR3 DNA: TGTGCCACCAGTGACAATAGCGGGGTACCCTACGAGCAGTACTTC.

This clone was seen a few times. This rearrangement joins TRBV29-1 to TRBJ1-1, with a possible D match to TRBD1 (5 bases). Between the trimmed V and J ends, which lost 6 bases and 1 base, there was a span of 9 bases. CDR1 and CDR2 from the germline V gene are SQVTM and ANQGSEA. The CDR3 extends over 12 amino acids. In nucleotides, the CDR3 is TGCAGCGTGGGCGGACAGAACACTGAAGCTTTCTTT. It specifies CSVGGQNTEAFF.

This clone was picked up a small number of times. The chain recombines TRBV7-8 with TRBJ1-1; D gene unclear. This CDR3 is 15 amino acids long. V was cut by 4 bases and J by 3 bases, with 15 bases left in between. Germline loops: CDR1 SGHVS, CDR2 FQNEAQ. The CDR3 spells CASSSDASLYTEAFF. DNA for the CDR3: TGTGCCAGCAGCTCCGATGCCAGTCTCTACACTGAAGCTTTCTTT.

This chain joins TRBV7-9 and TRBJ2-7, with a tentative D call TRBD2 (6 bases). CDR3 length: 12 residues. Germline CDR1 SEHNR, CDR2 FQNEAQ (reference sequence). The V end lost 1 base, the J end lost 13 bases, and 14 bases lay between the germline ends. The CDR3 DNA reads TGTGCCAGCAGCTTAGTAGGAGGGCCAGATTACTTC. Translating gives CASSLVGGPDYF.

The rearrangement uses TRBV7-8 and TRBJ1-1; D ambiguous. CDR1 is SGHVS and CDR2 is FQNEAQ in the germline V gene. The CDR3 length is 13 residues. V gave up 4 bases and J gave up 5 bases, with 11 bases separating them. The CDR3 nucleotides read TGTGCCAGCAGCTGGCGTTCGGAGACTGAAGCTTTCTTT. Amino acid sequence: CASSWRSETEAFF.

CDR3 DNA: TGTGCCAGCAGCTCCCGACAGGGGGCTATCCCTAGCAATCAGCCCCAGCATTTT. Amino acids: CASSSRQGAIPSNQPQHF. This chain connects TRBV7-2 to TRBJ1-5, with TRBD1 matching over 10 bases. Per the germline V gene, CDR1 is SGHTA and CDR2 is FQGNSA. Losses at the gene ends were 4 bases for V and 0 bases for J; bases not matched to a gene: 9. This CDR3 contains 18 residues. Full variable domain (outside the CDR3, taken from reference TRBV7-2 and TRBJ1-5): GAGVSQSPSNKVTEKGKDVELRCDPISGHTALYWYRQSLGQGLEFLIYFQGNSAPDKSGLPSDRFSAERTGGSVSTLTIQRTQQEDSAVYLCASSSRQGAIPSNQPQHFGDGTRLSIL.

The rearrangement joins TRBV2 to TRBJ2-5; the D is unclear. V lost 6 bases, J lost 5 bases, and 16 bases lay in between. This CDR3 comprises 14 residues. Germline V gives CDR1 SNHLY, CDR2 FYNNEI. CDR3 bases: TGTGCCAGCAGAACTTTTGCGGTGGTCGAGACCCAGTACTTC. Encoded protein: CASRTFAVVETQYF. Variable domain in full (rest from reference TRBV2 and TRBJ2-5): EPEVTQTPSHQVTQMGQEVILRCVPISNHLYFYWYRQILGQKVEFLVSFYNNEISEKSEIFDDQFSVERPDGSNFTLKIRSTKLEDSAMYFCASRTFAVVETQYFGPGTRLLVL.

The V call is TRBV7-3, the J call TRBJ2-5, with a possible D match to TRBD1 (6 bases). Trimming cost V 4 bases and J 7 bases, with 19 bases left between them. CDR3 length: 15 amino acids. Germline CDR1 and CDR2: SGHTA and FQGTGA. The CDR3 reads CASSSATGRGGTQYF. For the CDR3, the DNA is TGTGCCAGCAGCTCAGCCACAGGGAGAGGGGGGACCCAGTACTTC.

This clone has only a few counts. The chain uses TRBV6-6 and TRBJ1-1; 7 positions match TRBD1. The CDR3 is 13 amino acids. Germline assignment: CDR1 MNHNY and CDR2 SVGAGI (reference sequence). The trim removed 4 bases at V and 5 bases at J, leaving 4 bases unmatched. For the CDR3, the DNA is TGTGCCAGCAGTTCCCTCAGGGGGACTGAAGCTTTCTTT. This sequence encodes CASSSLRGTEAFF.

This rearrangement joins TRBV6-5 to TRBJ1-2, with a possible D match to TRBD1 (6 bases). The germline V gene has CDR1 MNHEY and CDR2 SVGAGI. The CDR3 runs to 13 residues. Trimming stripped 5 bases from V and 4 bases from J, with 11 bases between. The CDR3 DNA reads TGTGCCAGCAGTCGGGGACAAACCTATGGCTACACCTTC. This codes for CASSRGQTYGYTF.

The chain recombines TRBV5-1 with TRBJ2-3; D is possibly TRBD2 (6 bases). The CDR3 spans 17 residues. The V and J ends lost 0 bases and 3 bases respectively, with 17 bases between them. Germline V gives CDR1 SGHRS, CDR2 YFSETQ. The CDR3 coding sequence is TGCGCCAGCAGCTTGGCCGCCGGGGGTCTGGGTACAGATACGCAGTATTTT. It is translated as CASSLAAGGLGTDTQYF.

The rearrangement joins TRBV6-6 to TRBJ1-4, with D unresolved. V lost 5 bases, J lost 8 bases, and 12 bases lay in between. The CDR3 runs 13 residues. Germline loops: CDR1 MNHNY, CDR2 SVGAGI (reference sequence). The CDR3 nucleotides read TGTGCCAGCAGTAATTATCGCCGGGAAAAACTGTTTTTT. It yields the protein CASSNYRREKLFF.

V gene TRBV29-1 combines with J gene TRBJ2-7; 7 bases match TRBD1. Trimming took 5 bases from V and 3 from J; bases not matched to a gene: 4. The length of the CDR3 is 12 residues. Per germline, CDR1 SQVTM and CDR2 ANQGSEA. The CDR3 reads CSVRAGGYEQYF. CDR3 DNA sequence: TGCAGCGTTCGGGCAGGGGGCTACGAGCAGTACTTC.

The rearrangement uses TRBV2 and TRBJ2-3; D might be TRBD1 (5 bases). Trimming shortened V by 10 bases and J by 2 bases, and 16 bases separated the two germline ends. The CDR3 consists of 14 residues. Looked up from germline, CDR1 is SNHLY and CDR2 is FYNNEI. CDR3 nucleotides: TGTGCCATTTCTCAACGGACAACCACAGATACGCAGTATTTT. Translation: CAISQRTTTDTQYF.

The chain uses TRBV19 and TRBJ1-5, with 7 bases aligning to TRBD1. Trimming removed 5 bases from V and 1 base from J; junction bases left unmatched: 5. CDR1 is LNHDA, CDR2 SQIVND, per germline (reference sequence). The CDR3 extends over 15 amino acids. This chain's CDR3 is CASSYTGVSNQPQHF. CDR3 nucleotides: TGTGCCAGTAGTTATACAGGGGTGAGCAATCAGCCCCAGCATTTT.